This T cell receptor beta chain was observed in a study of T cell changes during pregnancy in multiple sclerosis. Germline CDR1 and CDR2: SGHRS and YFSETQ. V shed 4 bases, J shed 8 bases, and the junction held 3 bases outside the gene matches. The CDR3 extends over 13 amino acids. Sequencing was performed with immunoSEQ multiplex PCR; in TCRdb, only in-frame clones are kept and a portion is missing. This sample has 65,000 to 80,000 clones, with roughly 91% found just once. The origin of this receptor is a female donor with multiple sclerosis, enrolled in a pregnancy study. Source: peripheral blood, taken in the first trimester of pregnancy. The chain carries TRBV5-1 and TRBJ1-4, with 9 nucleotides matching TRBD1. The CDR3 nucleotides read TGCGCCAGCAGCCAGGGACAGGGCGAAAAACTGTTTTTT. Residues: CASSQGQGEKLFF.